This TCR beta chain comes out of a study of cytomegalovirus exposure and HLA in healthy donors. Study-level results: In an earlier analysis, most TCR beta V segments were productive about 87% or about 30% of the time. A few chains linked to CMV were shown in vitro to be specific for CMV antigens.

Among the donors, all were healthy bone marrow donors. For this clone: What it recognizes is unknown.

The CDR3 loop spans 13 amino acids. Per the germline V gene, CDR1 is SNHLY and CDR2 is FYNNEI. Trimming took off 4 bases at V and 2 bases at J, with 9 bases between the two ends. The PCR made use of 60 Vbeta and 13 Jbeta primers. Authors' analysis steps: Per a later analysis, the number of unique TCR beta chains was roughly 87 million, of which about 11 million were shared. Repertoires were generated with immunoSEQ multiplex PCR, while TCRdb's copy carries only in-frame clones and drops some. That table supplies the V and J calls and clone size; D and trimming were determined from the DNA. The table records approximately 52,000 clones, more than 65% of them present only once.

V usage is TRBV2 and J usage is TRBJ2-7, with D perhaps TRBD1 (6 bases). This TCR derives from a man in his forties or fifties in good health and CMV-seropositive. The sequencing input was PBMCs. The CDR3 here is CASSVQGPYEQYF. The CDR3 coding sequence is TGTGCCAGCAGTGTACAGGGACCCTACGAGCAGTACTTC.